The 3 T cell receptor beta chains reported below all come from one sample, sequenced in a study of STAT5B mutations in CD4+ large granular lymphocyte leukemia. The repertoire was sequenced with immunoSEQ multiplex PCR; TCRdb's copy has only in-frame clones and lacks some. Of 30,000 to 40,000 clones listed, 69% are singletons. The sequencing sample was made of CD4+ T cells from blood buffy coats. The source of these receptors is a human donor in good health.

This clone has just a few counts. The genes are TRBV5-1 and TRBJ1-1; D not certain. The CDR3 extends over 14 amino acids. Germline V gives CDR1 SGHRS, CDR2 YFSETQ. Trimming removed 0 bases from V and 0 bases from J, with 6 bases in between. CDR3 protein: CASSLDGLNTEAFF. In DNA form, the CDR3 reads TGCGCCAGCAGCTTGGACGGTCTGAACACTGAAGCTTTCTTT.

The chain couples TRBV9 to TRBJ1-2, with 9 nucleotides matching TRBD1. Germline V lookup: CDR1 SGDLS, CDR2 YYNGEE. Trimming cost V 4 bases and J 4 bases; bases outside gene matches: 5. The CDR3 is 14 amino acids. The CDR3 sequence: CASSTDRGVYGYTF. Written as DNA, the CDR3 is TGTGCCAGCAGCACAGACAGGGGGGTCTATGGCTACACCTTC.

The genes are TRBV7-7 and TRBJ2-5, with a weak D call TRBD1 (5 bases). The V and J ends lost 5 bases and 2 bases respectively, with 12 bases between them. The germline V gene encodes CDR1 SSHAT and CDR2 FNYEAQ (reference sequence). The CDR3 is 14 residues long. Here the CDR3 reads CASSRGAGQETQYF. CDR3 coding DNA: TGTGCCAGCAGCCGAGGAGCAGGGCAAGAGACCCAGTACTTC. Looking up the rest from reference TRBV7-7 and TRBJ2-5 gives the full variable domain: GAGVSQSPRYKVTKRGQDVTLRCDPISSHATLYWYQQALGQGPEFLTYFNYEAQPDKSGLPSDRFSAERPEGSISTLTIQRTEQRDSAMYRCASSRGAGQETQYFGPGTRLLVL.